This T cell receptor beta chain was captured in a study of T-cell reconstitution after alpha-beta-depleted transplantation in children. The CDR3 consists of 14 residues. The germline V gene has CDR1 WSHSY and CDR2 SAAADI. Losses at the gene ends were 4 bases for V and 3 bases for J; bases not matched to a gene: 6. This clonotype was observed at least ten times. The library targeted TCRbeta and was prepared with unique molecular identifiers. TCRdb recomputed calls from the PCR reads with MiXCR, one row per CDR3 protein. This table has approximately 490,000 distinct CDR3 sequences, 12% appearing once. The origin of this receptor is a human donor who donated a stem cell graft to a child with combined immunodeficiency. Material: PBMCs from the stem cell graft donor, obtained from the stem cell graft. The V gene is TRBV10-2, the J gene TRBJ2-7; TRBD2 agrees at 7 bases. The CDR3 DNA reads TGCGCCAGCAGTGGGTCGGGAGGAATCTACGAGCAGTACTTC. Translated, it gives CASSGSGGIYEQYF.